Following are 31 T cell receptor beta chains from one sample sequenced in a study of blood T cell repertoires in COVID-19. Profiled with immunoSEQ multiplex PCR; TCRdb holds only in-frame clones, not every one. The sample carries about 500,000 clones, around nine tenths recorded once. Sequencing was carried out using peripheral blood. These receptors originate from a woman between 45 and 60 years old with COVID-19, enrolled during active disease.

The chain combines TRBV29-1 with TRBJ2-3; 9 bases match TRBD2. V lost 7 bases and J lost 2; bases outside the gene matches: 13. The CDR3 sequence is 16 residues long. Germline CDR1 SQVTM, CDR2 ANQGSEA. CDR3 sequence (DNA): TGCAGCGCCCGCGGGGGGGCGGTGGCTCACACAGATACGCAGTATTTT. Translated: CSARGGAVAHTDTQYF.

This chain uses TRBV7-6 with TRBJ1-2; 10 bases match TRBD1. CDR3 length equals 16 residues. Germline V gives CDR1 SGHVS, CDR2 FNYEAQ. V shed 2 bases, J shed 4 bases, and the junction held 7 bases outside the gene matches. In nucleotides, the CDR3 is TGTGCCAGCAGCTTATACCCGGGACAGGGGTCCTATGGCTACACCTTC. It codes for CASSLYPGQGSYGYTF.

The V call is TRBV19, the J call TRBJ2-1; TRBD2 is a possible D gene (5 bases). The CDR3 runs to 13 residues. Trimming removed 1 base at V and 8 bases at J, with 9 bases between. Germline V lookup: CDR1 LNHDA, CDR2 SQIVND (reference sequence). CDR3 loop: CASSIVSGDEQFF. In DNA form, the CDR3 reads TGTGCCAGTAGTATAGTGTCCGGGGATGAGCAGTTCTTC.

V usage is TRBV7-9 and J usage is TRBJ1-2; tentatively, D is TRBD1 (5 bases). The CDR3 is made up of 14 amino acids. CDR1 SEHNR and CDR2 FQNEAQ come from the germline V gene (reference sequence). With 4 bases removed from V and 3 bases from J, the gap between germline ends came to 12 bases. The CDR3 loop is CASSSEGGDYGYTF. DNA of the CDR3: TGTGCCAGCAGCTCTGAGGGAGGGGACTATGGCTACACCTTC.

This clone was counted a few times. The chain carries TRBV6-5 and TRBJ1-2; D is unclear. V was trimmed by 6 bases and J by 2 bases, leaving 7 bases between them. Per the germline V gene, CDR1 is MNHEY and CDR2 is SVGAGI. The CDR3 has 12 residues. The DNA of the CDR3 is TGTGCCAGCAGACCGGGGAACTATGGCTACACCTTC. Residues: CASRPGNYGYTF.

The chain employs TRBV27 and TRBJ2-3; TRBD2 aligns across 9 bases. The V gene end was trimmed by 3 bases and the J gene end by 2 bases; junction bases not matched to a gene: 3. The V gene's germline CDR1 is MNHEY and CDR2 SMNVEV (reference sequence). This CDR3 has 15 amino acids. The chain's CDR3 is CASSLSGGSTDTQYF. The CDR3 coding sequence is TGTGCCAGCAGTTTGAGCGGGGGGTCCACAGATACGCAGTATTTT.

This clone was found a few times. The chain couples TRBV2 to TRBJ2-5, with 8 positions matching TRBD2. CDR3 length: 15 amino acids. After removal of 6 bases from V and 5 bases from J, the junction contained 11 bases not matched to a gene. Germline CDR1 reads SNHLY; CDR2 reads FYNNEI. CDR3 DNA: TGTGCCAGCAGCACCGGGGGGGCCCCTAGGGAGACCCAGTACTTC. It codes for CASSTGGAPRETQYF.

The chain's CDR3 is CAISESGPGGETQYF. In nucleotides, the CDR3 is TGTGCCATCAGTGAGTCGGGCCCGGGGGGAGAGACCCAGTACTTC. The chain has TRBV10-3 and TRBJ2-5, with 7 bases matching TRBD2. Germline V gene lookup returns CDR1 ENHRY and CDR2 SYGVKD. The CDR3 sequence is 15 residues long. J lost 4 bases, V lost 0 bases, and 5 bases had no gene match.

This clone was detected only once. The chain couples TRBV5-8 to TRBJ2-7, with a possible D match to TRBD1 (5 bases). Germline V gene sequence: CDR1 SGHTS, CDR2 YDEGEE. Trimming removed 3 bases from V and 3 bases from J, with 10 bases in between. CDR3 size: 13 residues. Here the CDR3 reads CASSYRQGYEQYF. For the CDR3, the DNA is TGTGCCAGCAGCTATCGTCAGGGCTACGAGCAGTACTTC.

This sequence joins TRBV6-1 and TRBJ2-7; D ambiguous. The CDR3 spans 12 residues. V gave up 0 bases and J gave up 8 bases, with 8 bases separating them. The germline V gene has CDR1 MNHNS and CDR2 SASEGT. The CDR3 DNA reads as TGTGCCAGCAGTGAAGCGCGGCAGCAGCAGTACTTC. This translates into CASSEARQQQYF.

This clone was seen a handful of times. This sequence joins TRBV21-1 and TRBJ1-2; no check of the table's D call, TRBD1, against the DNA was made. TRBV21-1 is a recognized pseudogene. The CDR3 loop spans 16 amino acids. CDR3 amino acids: CASSTGQLNPNYGYTF. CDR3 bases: TGTGCCAGCAGCACCGGACAGCTCAACCCGAACTATGGCTACACCTTC.

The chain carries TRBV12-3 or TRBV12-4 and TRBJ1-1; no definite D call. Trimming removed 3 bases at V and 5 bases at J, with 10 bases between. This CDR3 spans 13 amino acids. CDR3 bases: TGTGCCAGCAGTTTGATGGAGGGAACTGAAGCTTTCTTT. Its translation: CASSLMEGTEAFF.

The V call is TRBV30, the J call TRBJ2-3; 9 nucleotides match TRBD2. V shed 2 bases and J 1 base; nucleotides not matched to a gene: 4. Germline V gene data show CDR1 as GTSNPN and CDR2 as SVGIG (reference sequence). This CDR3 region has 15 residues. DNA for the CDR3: TGTGCCTGGAGTCCTAGCGGGGTTGGCACAGATACGCAGTATTTT. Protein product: CAWSPSGVGTDTQYF.

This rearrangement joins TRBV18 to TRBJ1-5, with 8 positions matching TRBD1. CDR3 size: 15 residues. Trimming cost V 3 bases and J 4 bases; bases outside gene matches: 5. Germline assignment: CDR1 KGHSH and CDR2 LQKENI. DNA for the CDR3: TGTGCCAGCTCACCTCGGACAGGGACTAATCAGCCCCAGCATTTT. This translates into CASSPRTGTNQPQHF.

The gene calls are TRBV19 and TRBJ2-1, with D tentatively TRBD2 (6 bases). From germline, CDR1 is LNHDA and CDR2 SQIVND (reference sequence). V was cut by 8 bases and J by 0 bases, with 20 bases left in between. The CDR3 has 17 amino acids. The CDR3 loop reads CASSGGGKGLSYNEQFF. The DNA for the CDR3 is TGTGCCAGTTCCGGGGGAGGTAAGGGGCTCTCCTACAATGAGCAGTTCTTC.

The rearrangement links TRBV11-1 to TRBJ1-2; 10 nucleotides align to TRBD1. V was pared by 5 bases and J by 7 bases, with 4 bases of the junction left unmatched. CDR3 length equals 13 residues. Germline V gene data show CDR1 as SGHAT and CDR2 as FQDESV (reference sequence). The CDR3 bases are TGTGCCAGCAGCCCCGGGACAGGGGTTGGCTACACCTTC. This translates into CASSPGTGVGYTF.

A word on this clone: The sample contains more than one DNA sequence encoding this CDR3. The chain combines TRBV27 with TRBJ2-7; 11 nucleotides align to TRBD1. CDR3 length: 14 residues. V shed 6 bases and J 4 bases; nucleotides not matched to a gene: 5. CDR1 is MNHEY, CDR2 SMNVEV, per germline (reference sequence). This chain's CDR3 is CASSLGQGAYEQYF. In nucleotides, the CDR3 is TGTGCCAGCAGCCTTGGACAGGGGGCATACGAGCAGTACTTC.

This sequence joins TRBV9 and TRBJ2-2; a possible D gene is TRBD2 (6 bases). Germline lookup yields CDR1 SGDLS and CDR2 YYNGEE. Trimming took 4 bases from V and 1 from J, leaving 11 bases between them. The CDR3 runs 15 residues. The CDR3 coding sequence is TGTGCCAGCAGCCCTCGGGGGATGAACACCGGGGAGCTGTTTTTT. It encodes CASSPRGMNTGELFF.

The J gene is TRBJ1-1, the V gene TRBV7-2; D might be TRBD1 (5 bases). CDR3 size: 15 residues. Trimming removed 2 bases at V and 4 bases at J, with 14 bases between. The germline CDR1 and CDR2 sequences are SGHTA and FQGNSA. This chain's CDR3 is CASSLSPGLSTEAFF. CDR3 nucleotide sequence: TGTGCCAGCAGCTTAAGTCCAGGGTTGAGCACTGAAGCTTTCTTT.

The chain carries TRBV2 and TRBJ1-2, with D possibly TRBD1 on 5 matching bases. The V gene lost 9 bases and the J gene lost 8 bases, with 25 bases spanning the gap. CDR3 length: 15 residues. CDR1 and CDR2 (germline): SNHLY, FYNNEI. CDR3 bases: TGTGCCAGAGACCAAGATCAGGGCATCCGTATGGGCTACACCTTC. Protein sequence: CARDQDQGIRMGYTF.

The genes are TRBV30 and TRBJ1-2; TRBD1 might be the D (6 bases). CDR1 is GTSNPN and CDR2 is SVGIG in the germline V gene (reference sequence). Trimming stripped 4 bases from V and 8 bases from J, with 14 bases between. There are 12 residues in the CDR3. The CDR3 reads CAWKSGQSGYTF. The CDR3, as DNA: TGTGCCTGGAAGTCTGGACAGTCGGGCTACACCTTC.

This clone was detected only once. The CDR3 nucleotides read TGTGCCAGCAGTGAAGTCTCCGGGACAGGGGTAAGGAGTGAGCAGTTCTTC. Its protein product is CASSEVSGTGVRSEQFF. The rearrangement uses TRBV6-1 and TRBJ2-1; 10 bases align to TRBD1. The V gene end was trimmed by 1 base and the J gene end by 9 bases; junction bases not matched to a gene: 12. The CDR3 runs 17 residues. The germline CDR1 and CDR2 sequences are MNHNS and SASEGT.

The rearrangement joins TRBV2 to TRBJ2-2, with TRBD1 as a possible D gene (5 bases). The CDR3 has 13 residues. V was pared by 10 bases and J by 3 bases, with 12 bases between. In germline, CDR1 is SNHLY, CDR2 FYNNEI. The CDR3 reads CAISTRDTGELFF. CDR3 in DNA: TGTGCCATCTCCACCAGGGACACCGGGGAGCTGTTTTTT.

CDR3 in amino acids: CASSFAGGPSYEQYF. Here the CDR3 DNA reads TGTGCCAGCAGTTTCGCGGGGGGCCCCTCCTACGAGCAGTACTTC. The rearrangement links TRBV28 to TRBJ2-7; 8 bases are a match to TRBD2. Unmatched junction bases numbered 4, after V lost 3 bases and J lost 0 bases. From germline, CDR1 is MDHEN and CDR2 SYDVKM. This CDR3 contains 15 residues. Filled out from reference TRBV28 and TRBJ2-7, the complete variable domain reads DVKVTQSSRYLVKRTGEKVFLECVQDMDHENMFWYRQDPGLGLRLIYFSYDVKMKEKGDIPEGYSVSREKKERFSLILESASTNQTSMYLCASSFAGGPSYEQYFGPGTRLTVT.

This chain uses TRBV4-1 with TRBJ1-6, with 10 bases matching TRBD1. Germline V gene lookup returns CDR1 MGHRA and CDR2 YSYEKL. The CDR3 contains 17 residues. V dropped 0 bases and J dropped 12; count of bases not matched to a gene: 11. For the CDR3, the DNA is TGCGCCAGCAGCCAAGATCTCCGGGACAGGGGCCCCGTACCCCTCCACTTT. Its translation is CASSQDLRDRGPVPLHF.

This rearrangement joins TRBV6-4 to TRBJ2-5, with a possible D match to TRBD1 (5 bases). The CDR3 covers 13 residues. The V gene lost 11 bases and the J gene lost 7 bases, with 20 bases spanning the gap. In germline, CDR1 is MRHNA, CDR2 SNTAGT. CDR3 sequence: CAFNGAPERTQYF. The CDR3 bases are TGTGCCTTCAATGGGGCGCCCGAGAGGACCCAGTACTTC.

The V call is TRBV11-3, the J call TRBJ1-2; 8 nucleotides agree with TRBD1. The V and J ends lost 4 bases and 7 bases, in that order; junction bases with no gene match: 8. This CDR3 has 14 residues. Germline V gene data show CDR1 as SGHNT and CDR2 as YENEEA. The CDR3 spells CASSSDRVSGGYTF. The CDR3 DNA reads TGTGCCAGCAGCTCGGACAGGGTAAGTGGTGGCTACACCTTC.

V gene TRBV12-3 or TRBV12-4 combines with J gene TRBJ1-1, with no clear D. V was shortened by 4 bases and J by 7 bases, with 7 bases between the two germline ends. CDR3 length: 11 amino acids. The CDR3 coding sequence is TGTGCCAGCAGTTCTCGAGATGAAGCTTTCTTT. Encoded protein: CASSSRDEAFF.

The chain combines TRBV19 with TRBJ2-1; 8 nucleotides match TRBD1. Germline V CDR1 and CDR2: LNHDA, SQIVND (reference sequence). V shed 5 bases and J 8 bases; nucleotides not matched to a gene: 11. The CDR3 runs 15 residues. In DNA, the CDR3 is TGTGCCAGTAGTGGAGGACAGGGCGGTTGGGATGAGCAGTTCTTC. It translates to CASSGGQGGWDEQFF.

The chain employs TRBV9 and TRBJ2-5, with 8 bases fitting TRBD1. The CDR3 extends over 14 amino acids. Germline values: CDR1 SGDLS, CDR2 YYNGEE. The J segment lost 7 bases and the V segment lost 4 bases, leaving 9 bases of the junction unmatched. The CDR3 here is CASSPWDRYSTQYF. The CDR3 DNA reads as TGTGCCAGCAGCCCCTGGGACAGGTATTCGACCCAGTACTTC.

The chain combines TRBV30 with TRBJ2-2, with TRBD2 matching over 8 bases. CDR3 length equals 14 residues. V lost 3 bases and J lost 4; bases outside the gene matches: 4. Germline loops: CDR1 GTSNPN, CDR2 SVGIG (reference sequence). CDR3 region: CAWRSGGATGELFF. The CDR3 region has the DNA TGTGCCTGGAGGTCCGGGGGGGCCACCGGGGAGCTGTTTTTT. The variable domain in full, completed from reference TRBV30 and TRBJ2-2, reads SQTIHQWPATLVQPVGSPLSLECTVEGTSNPNLYWYRQAAGRGLQLLFYSVGIGQISSEVPQNLSASRPQDRQFILSSKKLLLSDSGFYLCAWRSGGATGELFFGEGSRLTVL.